This TCR beta chain was identified during a study of blood T cell repertoires in COVID-19. Those enrolled, adults aged roughly 18 to 100 years, came from about 24 US areas. Assignment of participants to cohorts was predicated upon participant-reported clinical history. V lost 4 bases, J lost 4 bases, and 2 bases stayed unmatched. This CDR3 contains 14 residues. Looked up from germline, CDR1 is ENHRY and CDR2 is SYGVKD. In the authors' workflow: Amplification of reference gene primers provided the estimated nucleated cell counts. The data were produced by immunoSEQ multiplex PCR, yet TCRdb's version contains in-frame clones alone and is incomplete. From that table come the V and J calls and clone size; the DNA was used to work out D and trimming. Of about 140,000 clones listed, roughly 79% are singletons.

This clonotype was obtained from a woman aged 50 to 60 who had recovered from COVID-19. The chain uses TRBV10-3 and TRBJ1-3; 9 bases match TRBD1. Sequencing was performed on PBMCs or T cells enriched from blood (not recorded which). CDR3 amino acids: CAISGGTGGNTIYF. DNA of the CDR3: TGTGCCATCAGTGGTGGGACAGGGGGAAACACCATATATTTT.